What follows are 18 T cell receptor beta chains derived from one specimen sequenced in a study of T cells in Graves' hyperthyroidism and ophthalmopathy. The CDR3 regions of TCR beta were amplified from RNA transcripts. A set of HTBI primers served as the primers for a first-round RT-PCR of the TCR CDR3. MiXCR, applied by TCRdb to the multiplex PCR reads, yields one record per CDR3 protein. Among about 480,000 distinct CDR3 sequences listed, approximately 15% were seen once. The sequenced sample consisted of blood. All receptors derive from a woman aged 18-35 years with Graves' hyperthyroidism.

This clonotype was detected many times. The V gene is TRBV28, the J gene TRBJ1-4; D is ambiguous. The germline V gene has CDR1 MDHEN and CDR2 SYDVKM. V lost 6 bases, J lost 6 bases, and 14 bases lay in between. The CDR3 has 14 amino acids. The CDR3 region has the DNA TGTGCCAGCAGCCTGGGGAGTTCGGATGAAAAACTGTTTTTT. This encodes CASSLGSSDEKLFF.

This clonotype occurred many times. The V and J genes are TRBV9 and TRBJ2-3; 7 bases map to TRBD2. This CDR3 is 15 amino acids long. Germline V CDR1 and CDR2: SGDLS, YYNGEE. With 7 bases clipped from V and 5 bases from J, the junction kept 13 bases outside the gene matches. CDR3 nucleotide sequence: TGTGCCAGCTCGGCTAGCGGCCCCGGGGGAGATACGCAGTATTTT. It codes for CASSASGPGGDTQYF.

Comments on this clonotype: Germline is not matched at one junction end, which may reflect a read error. The chain carries TRBV4-1 and TRBJ2-5, with TRBD1 as a possible D gene (5 bases). Germline-derived CDR1 and CDR2 are MGHRA and YSYEKL. CDR3 length equals 15 residues. DNA of the CDR3: TGCGCCAGCAGCCATGGCCACGGCGGACAAGGGACCCAGTACTTC. Its translation is CASSHGHGGQGTQYF.

This clonotype was seen a handful of times. The gene calls are TRBV6-2 or TRBV6-3 and TRBJ2-4, with D perhaps TRBD2 (6 bases). CDR3 length equals 14 residues. The V gene lost 6 bases and the J gene lost 9 bases, with 18 bases spanning the gap. Germline lookup yields CDR1 MNHEY and CDR2 SVGEGT. CDR3 in amino acids: CASSSQTRNGIQYF. DNA of the CDR3: TGTGCCAGCAGCTCTCAGACTAGAAATGGCATTCAGTACTTC.

This clonotype has ten or more counts. The gene calls are TRBV3-1 and TRBJ2-3; D possibly corresponds to TRBD2 (5 bases). Trimming removed 4 bases at V and 4 bases at J, with 15 bases between. Looked up from germline, CDR1 is LGHDT and CDR2 is YNNKEL (reference sequence). The CDR3 length is 15 residues. CDR3 region: CASSPPNKLADTQYF. In nucleotides, the CDR3 is TGTGCCAGCAGCCCGCCAAACAAACTAGCAGATACGCAGTATTTT.

Many counts were recorded for this clonotype. V is TRBV6-2 or TRBV6-3 and J is TRBJ2-1, with 14 positions matching TRBD2. Germline V lookup: CDR1 MNHEY, CDR2 SVGEGT. The junction had 11 bases not matched to a gene; V was cut back by 6 bases and J by 7 bases. The CDR3 runs 17 residues. Here the CDR3 DNA reads TGTGCCAGCAGCTACGCGGGACTAGCGGGAGTTGTTAATGAGCAGTTCTTC. Translated: CASSYAGLAGVVNEQFF.

This clonotype occurred a few times. This sequence joins TRBV5-1 and TRBJ1-2; D not certain. The V gene lost 5 bases and the J gene lost 3 bases, with 11 bases spanning the gap. The germline gives CDR1 SGHRS, CDR2 YFSETQ. This CDR3 has 13 residues. In DNA, the CDR3 is TGCGCCAGCAGGGAATCAGGATACTATGGCTACACCTTC. This encodes CASRESGYYGYTF.

This clonotype was picked up many times. The J gene is TRBJ1-1, the V gene TRBV3-1; 8 bases match TRBD1. V gave up 1 base and J gave up 6 bases; unmatched junction bases: 4. The CDR3 is made up of 14 amino acids. Germline V gives CDR1 LGHDT, CDR2 YNNKEL (reference sequence). In DNA form, the CDR3 reads TGTGCCAGCAGCCAAGTCGACAGGGGCCCTGAAGCTTTCTTT. Its protein is CASSQVDRGPEAFF.

There are many counts of this clonotype. The CDR3 sequence: CAWSGLLGTNEKLFF. In DNA, the CDR3 is TGTGCCTGGAGTGGACTTTTGGGAACTAATGAAAAACTGTTTTTT. The chain joins TRBV30 to TRBJ1-4; D remains unclear. V was cut by 1 base and J by 1 base, with 10 bases left in between. CDR3 length: 15 residues. The germline CDR1 and CDR2 sequences are GTSNPN and SVGIG (reference sequence).

The table lists this clonotype with many counts. This chain connects TRBV6-6 to TRBJ2-3, with no clear D. Trimming stripped 1 base from V and 2 bases from J, with 10 bases between. Germline-derived CDR1 and CDR2 are MNHNY and SVGAGI (reference sequence). The CDR3 has 15 amino acids. The CDR3 DNA follows: TGTGCCAGCAGTTACTTGCGAGAGTTCACAGATACGCAGTATTTT. Translation gives CASSYLREFTDTQYF.

This clonotype was detected ten times or more. V usage is TRBV30 and J usage is TRBJ2-5; TRBD2 aligns across 7 bases. This CDR3 has 16 residues. The J segment lost 2 bases and the V segment lost 0 bases, leaving 9 bases of the junction unmatched. Germline CDR1 is GTSNPN and CDR2 is SVGIG (reference sequence). The CDR3 nucleotides read TGTGCCTGGAGTGTACATAGCCTAGCGGCACAAGAGACCCAGTACTTC. This encodes CAWSVHSLAAQETQYF. Using reference TRBV30 and TRBJ2-5 for the parts outside the CDR3, the full variable domain is SQTIHQWPATLVQPVGSPLSLECTVEGTSNPNLYWYRQAAGRGLQLLFYSVGIGQISSEVPQNLSASRPQDRQFILSSKKLLLSDSGFYLCAWSVHSLAAQETQYFGPGTRLLVL.

In this sample, this clonotype turned up many times. This rearrangement joins TRBV27 to TRBJ2-1, with 8 bases matching TRBD2. The J segment lost 8 bases and the V segment lost 3 bases, leaving 6 bases of the junction unmatched. This CDR3 spans 14 amino acids. Per the germline V gene, CDR1 is MNHEY and CDR2 is SMNVEV (reference sequence). Here the CDR3 DNA reads TGTGCCAGCAGTTTGGGACTAGTCTTGGATGAGCAGTTCTTC. Translated, it gives CASSLGLVLDEQFF.

This clonotype was observed many times. J is TRBJ2-7 and V is TRBV18; perhaps TRBD1 as D (6 bases). Germline values: CDR1 KGHSH, CDR2 LQKENI. CDR3 length: 17 residues. V lost 4 bases and J lost 6, with 25 bases in between. The CDR3 is CASSRGTQGQGFLEQYF. CDR3 bases: TGTGCCAGCTCACGGGGGACACAAGGCCAAGGATTTCTCGAGCAGTACTTC.

This clonotype showed up many times. V gene TRBV10-2 combines with J gene TRBJ2-5, with D perhaps matching TRBD1 (6 bases). Per the germline V gene, CDR1 is WSHSY and CDR2 is SAAADI. The CDR3 is made up of 13 amino acids. V lost 11 bases, J lost 5 bases, and 18 bases lay in between. CDR3 loop: CASNAPGVETQYF. The CDR3 DNA sequence: TGCGCCTCGAACGCGCCAGGGGTGGAGACCCAGTACTTC.

The chain uses TRBV19 and TRBJ1-4; D gene uncertain. This CDR3 is 15 amino acids long. In germline, CDR1 is LNHDA, CDR2 SQIVND (reference sequence). V lost 6 bases and J lost 0, with 11 bases in between. The CDR3: CASSQRGATNEKLFF. The CDR3 DNA reads TGTGCCAGTAGCCAGCGAGGTGCAACTAATGAAAAACTGTTTTTT.

In its sample, this clonotype was seen many times. The V call is TRBV3-1, the J call TRBJ1-2; a possible D gene is TRBD1 (6 bases). This CDR3 contains 13 residues. The V end was cut by 0 bases, the J end by 5 bases, with 7 bases between. The germline gives CDR1 LGHDT, CDR2 YNNKEL (reference sequence). The CDR3 DNA reads as TGTGCCAGCAGCCAAGAAGGGGGTTATGGCTACACCTTC. The encoded protein is CASSQEGGYGYTF.

This clonotype was detected a few times. J is TRBJ1-2 and V is TRBV7-2, with 9 bases fitting TRBD1. CDR1 and CDR2 (germline): SGHTA, FQGNSA. The CDR3 loop spans 16 amino acids. Trimming took 2 bases from V and 3 from J; bases not matched to a gene: 7. CDR3 loop: CASSLTGTGWDYGYTF. In DNA, the CDR3 is TGTGCCAGCAGCTTAACCGGGACAGGGTGGGACTATGGCTACACCTTC. The whole variable domain, filled in from reference TRBV7-2 and TRBJ1-2, reads GAGVSQSPSNKVTEKGKDVELRCDPISGHTALYWYRQSLGQGLEFLIYFQGNSAPDKSGLPSDRFSAERTGGSVSTLTIQRTQQEDSAVYLCASSLTGTGWDYGYTFGSGTRLTVV.

This clonotype was seen at least ten times. The chain recombines TRBV6-2 or TRBV6-3 with TRBJ2-7, with a weak D call TRBD1 (5 bases). The CDR3 totals 13 residues. Trimming left V 7 bases short and J 6 bases short, with 16 bases between. Germline CDR1 MNHEY, CDR2 SVGEGT. This chain's CDR3 is CASTGRFQGEQYF. DNA of the CDR3: TGTGCCAGCACCGGACGCTTCCAGGGCGAGCAGTACTTC.